These T cell receptor beta chains were read from a single sample in a study of blood T cell repertoires in COVID-19. Clones were sequenced by immunoSEQ multiplex PCR, and TCRdb holds only the in-frame ones, with some missing. The sample lists just over 300,000 clones; 89% were seen once. The source material was PBMCs or T cells enriched from blood (not recorded which). The receptors here all came from a woman aged 35 to 49 who had recovered from COVID-19. Each CDR3 is given with its conserved first and last residue. D genes are given only for firm matches. Clone size appears in some rows only: once, few, many, or a class for an expanded clone.

NA | TRBJ2-6 | TRBV7-9 | NA | CASSLLQGLAGANVLTF | TGTGCCAGCAGCTTATTACAGGGTCTGGCTGGGGCCAACGTCCTGACTTTC
few | TRBJ2-2 | TRBV2 | NA | CASTAQGAPTGELFF | TGTGCCAGCACAGCTCAAGGGGCCCCGACCGGGGAGCTGTTTTTT
few | TRBJ2-7 | TRBV5-1 | NA | CASSFAAGGTYEQYF | TGCGCCAGCAGCTTCGCGGCAGGGGGGACCTACGAGCAGTACTTC
NA | TRBJ1-5 | TRBV7-2 | NA | CASSLDGAVNQPQHF | TGTGCCAGCAGCTTAGATGGGGCAGTCAATCAGCCCCAGCATTTT
NA | TRBJ1-2 | TRBV3-1/TRBV3-2 | NA | CAILHKGDYGYTF | TGTGCCATACTCCACAAGGGAGATTATGGCTACACCTTC
NA | TRBJ2-7 | TRBV6-2/TRBV6-3 | NA | CASSTRPNEQYF | TGTGCCAGCAGTACCCGTCCTAACGAGCAGTACTTC
NA | TRBJ2-7 | TRBV27 | TRBD1 | CASSPRTGGYEQYF | TGTGCCAGCAGCCCCCGGACAGGGGGCTACGAGCAGTACTTC
NA | TRBJ2-1 | TRBV11-3 | TRBD2 | CASSLAILAGGYSSYNEQFF | TGTGCCAGCAGCTTAGCAATCTTAGCGGGAGGATATAGCTCCTACAATGAGCAGTTCTTC
NA | TRBJ2-7 | TRBV7-3 | NA | CASSWGPTYEQYF | TGTGCCAGCAGCTGGGGGCCGACGTACGAGCAGTACTTC
NA | TRBJ2-1 | TRBV18 | NA | CASSHNNEQFF | TGTGCCAGCTCACACAACAATGAGCAGTTCTTC
NA | TRBJ2-6 | TRBV15 | NA | CATSRDISGANVLTF | TGTGCCACCAGCAGAGATATCTCTGGGGCCAACGTCCTGACTTTC
NA | TRBJ2-3 | TRBV6-4 | TRBD2 | CASSGVRTSGWSSTDTQYF | TGTGCCAGCAGTGGTGTCAGAACTAGCGGGTGGTCTAGCACAGATACGCAGTATTTT
NA | TRBJ2-1 | TRBV3-1/TRBV3-2 | TRBD1 | CASSHAGGHNEQFF | TGTGCCAGCAGCCACGCAGGGGGCCACAATGAGCAGTTCTTC
NA | TRBJ1-5 | TRBV28 | NA | CASSLGNRNLQPQHF | TGTGCCAGCAGTTTAGGCAACAGGAACCTTCAGCCCCAGCATTTT
NA | TRBJ1-2 | TRBV5-1 | TRBD1 | CASSIVGGGYGYTF | TGCGCCAGCAGTATAGTAGGGGGCGGCTATGGCTACACCTTC
NA | TRBJ1-2 | TRBV11-3 | NA | CASSLDREGVYGYTF | TGTGCCAGCAGCTTAGATCGAGAGGGCGTCTATGGCTACACCTTC
NA | TRBJ2-7 | TRBV6-2/TRBV6-3 | NA | CASSYSSLIQYF | TGTGCCAGCAGTTACTCGAGCCTGATACAGTACTTC
NA | TRBJ2-3 | TRBV19 | NA | CASSMTGPGDTQYF | TGTGCCAGTAGTATGACGGGTCCAGGGGATACGCAGTATTTT
NA | TRBJ1-3 | TRBV5-1 | TRBD1 | CASSFTGTGALGNTIYF | TGCGCCAGCAGCTTCACCGGGACAGGGGCTCTCGGAAACACCATATATTTT
NA | TRBJ1-5 | TRBV30 | NA | CAFGRANQPQHF | TGTGCCTTTGGGAGGGCCAATCAGCCCCAGCATTTT
NA | TRBJ2-5 | TRBV5-1 | TRBD1 | CASSQGTAQETQYF | TGCGCCAGCAGCCAGGGGACAGCACAAGAGACCCAGTACTTC
NA | TRBJ2-1 | TRBV5-8 | TRBD2 | CASSSGTSGDNEQFF | TGTGCCAGCAGCTCCGGGACTAGCGGGGATAATGAGCAGTTCTTC
NA | TRBJ1-1 | TRBV7-9 | TRBD1 | CASSQPGQGLLLNTEAFF | TGTGCCAGCAGCCAACCGGGACAGGGGCTTCTTTTGAACACTGAAGCTTTCTTT
few | TRBJ1-1 | TRBV2 | NA | CASSGPGVMNTEAFF | TGTGCCAGCAGTGGCCCAGGGGTCATGAACACTGAAGCTTTCTTT
NA | TRBJ1-3 | TRBV19 | TRBD1 | CASSIWTEDRSPIYF | TGTGCCAGTAGTATATGGACTGAGGACAGGTCCCCCATATATTTT
NA | TRBJ2-1 | TRBV18 | TRBD2 | CASSPRGTSAAADNEQFF | TGTGCCAGCTCACCACGCGGGACTAGCGCCGCGGCTGACAATGAGCAGTTCTTC
NA | TRBJ1-1 | TRBV29-1 | NA | CSARREGGTEAFF | TGCAGCGCCCGTCGGGAGGGCGGCACTGAAGCTTTCTTT
NA | TRBJ2-1 | TRBV30 | TRBD2 | CAWSVTGLASYNEQFF | TGTGCCTGGAGTGTAACGGGACTAGCCTCCTACAATGAGCAGTTCTTC
NA | TRBJ2-7 | TRBV4-3 | TRBD1 | CASSQTGGYEQYF | TGCGCCAGCAGCCAAACAGGGGGGTACGAGCAGTACTTC